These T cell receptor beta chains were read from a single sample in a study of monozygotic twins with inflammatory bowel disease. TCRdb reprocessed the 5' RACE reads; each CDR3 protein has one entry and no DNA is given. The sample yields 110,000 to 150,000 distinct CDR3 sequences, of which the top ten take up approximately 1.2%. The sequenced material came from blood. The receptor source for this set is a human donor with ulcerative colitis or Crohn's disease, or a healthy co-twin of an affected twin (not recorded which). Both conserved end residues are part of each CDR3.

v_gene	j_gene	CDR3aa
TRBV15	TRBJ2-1	CATSDGGQGRYNEQFF
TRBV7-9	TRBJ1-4	CASSLRELKTNEKLFF
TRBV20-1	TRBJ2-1	CSASRTTNNEQFF
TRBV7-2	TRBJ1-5	CASSTRAYNSNQPQHF
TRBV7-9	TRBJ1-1	CASSKGTAGNTEAFF
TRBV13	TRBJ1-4	CASSSPRGEKLFF
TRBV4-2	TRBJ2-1	CASSQEGSSYNEQFF
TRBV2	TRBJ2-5	CASSGQGPAWETQYF
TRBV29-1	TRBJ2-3	CSVPPPRGIGTDTQYF
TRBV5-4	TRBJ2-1	CASSLEAGGMNEQFF
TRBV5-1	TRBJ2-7	CASSWRTGAYEQYF
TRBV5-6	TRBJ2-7	CASSLGPDYEQYF
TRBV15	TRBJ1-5	CATSRGVGQPQHF
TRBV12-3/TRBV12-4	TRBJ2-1	CASSLGTSGSYNEQFF
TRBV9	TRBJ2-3	CASSVGPSGNTDTQYF
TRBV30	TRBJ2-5	CAWSVRGAKETQYF
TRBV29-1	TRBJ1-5	CSVGSFKGQPQHF
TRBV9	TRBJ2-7	CASSGTGGTYEQYF